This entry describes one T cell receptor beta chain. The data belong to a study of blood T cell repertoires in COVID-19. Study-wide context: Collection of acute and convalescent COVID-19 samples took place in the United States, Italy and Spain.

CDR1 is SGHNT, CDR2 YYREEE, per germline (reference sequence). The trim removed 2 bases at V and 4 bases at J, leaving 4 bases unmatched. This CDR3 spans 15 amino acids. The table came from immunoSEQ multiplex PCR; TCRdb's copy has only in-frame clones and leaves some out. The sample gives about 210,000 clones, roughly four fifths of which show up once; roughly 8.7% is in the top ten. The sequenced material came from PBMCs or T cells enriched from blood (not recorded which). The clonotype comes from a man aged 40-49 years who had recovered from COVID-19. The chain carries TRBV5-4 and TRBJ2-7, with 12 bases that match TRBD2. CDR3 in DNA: TGTGCCAGCAGCTTTGCTAGCGGGGGGGCATACGAGCAGTACTTC. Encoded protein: CASSFASGGAYEQYF.